The text below deals with one T cell receptor beta chain. The ends were cut back, 3 bases at V and 5 bases at J, with 8 bases in the middle. The CDR3 contains 12 residues. A library of TCRbeta sequences, prepared with unique molecular identifiers, was generated. TCRdb reanalysed the PCR reads using MiXCR and keeps one entry per CDR3 protein. The sample holds some 390,000 distinct CDR3 sequences, roughly 21% seen once. The data are from a study of T-cell reconstitution after alpha-beta-depleted transplantation in children. The specimen was PBMCs from the stem cell graft donor, collected from the stem cell graft. The TCR sequence derives from a human donor who donated a stem cell graft to a child with acute myeloid leukemia. This chain joins TRBV12-3 or TRBV12-4 and TRBJ2-7, with a weak D call TRBD2 (5 bases). The CDR3, as DNA: TGTGCCAGCAGTTTGAATAGCGACGAGCAGTACTTC. The encoded protein is CASSLNSDEQYF.